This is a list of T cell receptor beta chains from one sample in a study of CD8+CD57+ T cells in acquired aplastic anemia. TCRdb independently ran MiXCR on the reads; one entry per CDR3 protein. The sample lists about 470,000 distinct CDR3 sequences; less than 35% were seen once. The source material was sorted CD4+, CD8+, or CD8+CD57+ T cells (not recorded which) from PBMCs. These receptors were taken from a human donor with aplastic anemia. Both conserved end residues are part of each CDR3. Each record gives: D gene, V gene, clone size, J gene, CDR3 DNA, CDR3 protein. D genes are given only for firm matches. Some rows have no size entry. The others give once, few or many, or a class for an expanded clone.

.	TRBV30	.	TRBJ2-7	TGTGCCTGGAGTGTCCGTAACTACGAGCAGTACTTC	CAWSVRNYEQYF
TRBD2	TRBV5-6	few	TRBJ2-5	TGTGCCAGCAAAAGGTCGTTCGCGGGGGGGCCGGGAGAGACCCAGTACTTC	CASKRSFAGGPGETQYF
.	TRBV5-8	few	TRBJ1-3	TGTGCCAGCAGCTTGGGACAGACTCATGGAAACACCATATATTTT	CASSLGQTHGNTIYF
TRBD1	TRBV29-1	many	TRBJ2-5	TGCAGCGTTGAACCGGGACAGGCGGAGACCCAGTACTTC	CSVEPGQAETQYF
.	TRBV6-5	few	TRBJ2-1	TGTGCCAGCAGTTACACTGGCGGGGACAATGAGCAGTTCTTC	CASSYTGGDNEQFF
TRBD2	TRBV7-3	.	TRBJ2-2	TGTGCCAGCAGCCTAGCGGGAAGGGACGGGGAGCTGTTTTTT	CASSLAGRDGELFF
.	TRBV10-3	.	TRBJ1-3	TGTGCCATCAGAGCTCCGGATGGCAGGGTAGGAAACACCATATATTTT	CAIRAPDGRVGNTIYF
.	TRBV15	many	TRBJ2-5	TGTGCCACCAGCAGAGATCTTGTGGAGACCCAGTACTTC	CATSRDLVETQYF
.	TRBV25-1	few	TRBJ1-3	TGTGCCAGCAGTGAACATTGGGCAGACTCTGGAAACACCATATATTTT	CASSEHWADSGNTIYF
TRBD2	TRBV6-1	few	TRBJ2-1	TGTGCCAGCAGTGGACTAGCGGGACGCAATGAGCAGTTCTTC	CASSGLAGRNEQFF
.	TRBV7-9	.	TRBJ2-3	TGTGCCAGCAGCTCGTCGGTCCACACAGATACGCAGTATTTT	CASSSSVHTDTQYF
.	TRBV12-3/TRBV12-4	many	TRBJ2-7	TGTGCCAGCAGCCAAATATCGACCGAGCAGTACTTC	CASSQISTEQYF
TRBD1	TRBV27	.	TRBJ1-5	TGTGCCAGCAGTTTATCGGGGGACAGGGTTCAGCCCCAGCATTTT	CASSLSGDRVQPQHF
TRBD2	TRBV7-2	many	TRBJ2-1	TGTGCCAGCAGCTTAGTATCCAGCGGGAGGACAAATGAGCAGTTCTTC	CASSLVSSGRTNEQFF